Listed here are 3 T cell receptor beta chains from one sample, sequenced in a study of blood T cells in healthy people across ages. Then a second PCR, running roughly 7 to 11 cycles, was carried out with a sample-barcoded 5' primer and a J-beta primer mix. TCRdb re-derived calls from the 5' RACE reads in MiXCR, one entry per CDR3 protein. The top ten hold approximately 12% of the sample, which has 650,000 to 1,000,000 distinct CDR3 sequences, roughly 40% seen once. Sequenced material: blood. The receptors stem from a man in his late teens or twenties in good health.

The V gene is TRBV7-2, the J gene TRBJ2-3, with 9 bases that match TRBD2. Germline CDR1 SGHTA, CDR2 FQGNSA. V was pared by 5 bases and J by 2 bases, with 14 bases of the junction left unmatched. The CDR3 length is 18 residues. The CDR3 DNA follows: TGTGCCAGCAGCGACCCGGCCAGCGGGGGGCAATACACAGATACGCAGTATTTT. It specifies CASSDPASGGQYTDTQYF.

About this clonotype: A much larger clone lies one base from this, so it may be a read error. The chain is built from TRBV14 and TRBJ1-6; 8 bases map to TRBD1. V was pared by 4 bases and J by 5 bases, with 7 bases of the junction left unmatched. This CDR3 contains 16 residues. Germline CDR1 and CDR2: SGHDN and FVKESK. The CDR3 region is CASSRRTGSDNSPLHF. CDR3 DNA: TGTGCCAGCAGCCGCAGGACAGGGAGCGATAATTCACCCCTCCACTTT. The full variable domain, with the rest looked up from reference TRBV14 and TRBJ1-6, is EAGVTQFPSHSVIEKGQTVTLRCDPISGHDNLYWYRRVMGKEIKFLLHFVKESKQDESGMPNNRFLAERTGGTYSTLKVQPAELEDSGVYFCASSRRTGSDNSPLHFGNGTRLTVT.

Comments on this clonotype: Germline is not matched at one junction end, which may reflect a read error. The rearrangement joins TRBV9 to TRBJ1-6; D not certain. This CDR3 has 13 residues. The germline V gene encodes CDR1 SGDLS and CDR2 YYNGEE. CDR3 in amino acids: CASSVAGDSPPHF. Here the CDR3 DNA reads TGTGCCAGCAGCGTAGCCGGGGATTCACCCCCCCACTTT.